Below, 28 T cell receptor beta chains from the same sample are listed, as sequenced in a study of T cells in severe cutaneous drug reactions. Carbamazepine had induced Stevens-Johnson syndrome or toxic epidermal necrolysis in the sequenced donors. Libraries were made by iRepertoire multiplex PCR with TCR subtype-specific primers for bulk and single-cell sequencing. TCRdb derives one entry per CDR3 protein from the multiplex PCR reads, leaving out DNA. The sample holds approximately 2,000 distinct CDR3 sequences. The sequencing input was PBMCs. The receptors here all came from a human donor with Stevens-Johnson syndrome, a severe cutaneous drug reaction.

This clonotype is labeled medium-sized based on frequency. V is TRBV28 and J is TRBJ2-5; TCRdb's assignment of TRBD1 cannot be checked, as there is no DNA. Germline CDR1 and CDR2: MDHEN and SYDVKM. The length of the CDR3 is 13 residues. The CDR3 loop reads CASQLGRRETQYF.

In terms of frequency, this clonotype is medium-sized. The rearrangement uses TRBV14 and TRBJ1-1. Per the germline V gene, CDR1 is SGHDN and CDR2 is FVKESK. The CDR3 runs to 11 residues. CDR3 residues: CASSYGTEAFF.

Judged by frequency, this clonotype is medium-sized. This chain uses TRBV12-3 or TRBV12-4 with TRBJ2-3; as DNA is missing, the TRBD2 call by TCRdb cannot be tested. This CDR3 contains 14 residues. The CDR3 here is CASSLDYSTDTQYF.

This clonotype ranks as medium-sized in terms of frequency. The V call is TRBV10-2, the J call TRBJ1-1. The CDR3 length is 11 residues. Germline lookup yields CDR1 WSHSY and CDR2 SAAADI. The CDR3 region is CASSVKGEAFF.

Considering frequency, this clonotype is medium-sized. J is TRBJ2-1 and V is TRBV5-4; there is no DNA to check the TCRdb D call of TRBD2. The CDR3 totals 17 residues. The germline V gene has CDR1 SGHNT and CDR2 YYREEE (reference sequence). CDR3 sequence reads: CASSPRELAGAYNEQFF.

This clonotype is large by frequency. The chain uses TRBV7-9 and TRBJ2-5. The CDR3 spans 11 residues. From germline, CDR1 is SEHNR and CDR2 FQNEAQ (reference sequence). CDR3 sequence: CASSLYETQYF. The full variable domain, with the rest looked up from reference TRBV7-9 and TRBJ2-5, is DTGVSQNPRHKITKRGQNVTFRCDPISEHNRLYWYRQTLGQGPEFLTYFQNEAQLEKSRLLSDRFSAERPKGSFSTLEIQRTEQGDSAMYLCASSLYETQYFGPGTRLLVL.

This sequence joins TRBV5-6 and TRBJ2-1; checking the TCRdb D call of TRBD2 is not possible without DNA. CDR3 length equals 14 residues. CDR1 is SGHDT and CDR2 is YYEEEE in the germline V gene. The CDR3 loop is CASSFRAGRNEQFF.

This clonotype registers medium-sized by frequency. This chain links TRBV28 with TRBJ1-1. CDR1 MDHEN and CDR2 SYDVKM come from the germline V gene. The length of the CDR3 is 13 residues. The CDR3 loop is CASSLSWNTEAFF.

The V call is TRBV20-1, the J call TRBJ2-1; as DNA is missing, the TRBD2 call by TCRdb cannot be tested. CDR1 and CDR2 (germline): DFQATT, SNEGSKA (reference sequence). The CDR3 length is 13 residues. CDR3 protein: CSAPSNWENEQFF.

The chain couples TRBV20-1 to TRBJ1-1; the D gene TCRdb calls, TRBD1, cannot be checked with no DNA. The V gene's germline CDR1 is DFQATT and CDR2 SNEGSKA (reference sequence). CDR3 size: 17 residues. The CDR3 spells CSAPTDSTGRVNTEAFF.

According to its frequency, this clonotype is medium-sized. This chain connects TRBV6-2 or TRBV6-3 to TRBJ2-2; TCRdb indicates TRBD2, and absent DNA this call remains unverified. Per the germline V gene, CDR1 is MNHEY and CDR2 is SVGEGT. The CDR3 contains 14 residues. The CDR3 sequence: CASRTTRGTGELFF.

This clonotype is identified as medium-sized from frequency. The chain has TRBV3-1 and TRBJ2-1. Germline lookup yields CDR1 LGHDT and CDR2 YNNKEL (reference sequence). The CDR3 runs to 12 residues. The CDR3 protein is CASSQGENEQFF.

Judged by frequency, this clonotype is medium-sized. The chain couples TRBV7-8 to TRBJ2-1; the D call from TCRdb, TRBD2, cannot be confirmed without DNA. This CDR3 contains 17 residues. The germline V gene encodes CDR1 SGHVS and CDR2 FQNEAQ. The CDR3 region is CASSLGAGGGVYNEQFF. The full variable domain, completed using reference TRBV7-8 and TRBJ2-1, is GAGVSQSPRYKVAKRGQDVALRCDPISGHVSLFWYQQALGQGPEFLTYFQNEAQLDKSGLPSDRFFAERPEGSVSTLKIQRTQQEDSAVYLCASSLGAGGGVYNEQFFGPGTRLTVL.

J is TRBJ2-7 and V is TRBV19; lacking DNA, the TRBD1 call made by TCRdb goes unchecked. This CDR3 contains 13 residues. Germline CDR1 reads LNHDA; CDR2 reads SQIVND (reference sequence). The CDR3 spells CASSIAAGNEQYF.

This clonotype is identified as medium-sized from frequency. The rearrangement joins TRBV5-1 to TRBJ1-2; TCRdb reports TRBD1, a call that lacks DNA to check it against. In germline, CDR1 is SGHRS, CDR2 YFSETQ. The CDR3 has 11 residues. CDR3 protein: CASSPGYGYTF. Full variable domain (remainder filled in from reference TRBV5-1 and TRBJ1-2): KAGVTQTPRYLIKTRGQQVTLSCSPISGHRSVSWYQQTPGQGLQFLFEYFSETQRNKGNFPGRFSGRQFSNSRSEMNVSTLELGDSALYLCASSPGYGYTFGSGTRLTVV.

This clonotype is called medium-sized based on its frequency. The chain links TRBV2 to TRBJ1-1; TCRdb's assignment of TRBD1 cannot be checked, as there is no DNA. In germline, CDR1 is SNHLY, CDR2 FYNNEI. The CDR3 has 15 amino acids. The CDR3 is CASSDRGQRSLRAFF.

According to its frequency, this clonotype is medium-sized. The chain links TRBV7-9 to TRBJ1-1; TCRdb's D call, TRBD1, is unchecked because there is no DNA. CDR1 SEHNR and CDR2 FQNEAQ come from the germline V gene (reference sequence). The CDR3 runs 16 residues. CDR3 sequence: CASSLPGQGLNTEAFF. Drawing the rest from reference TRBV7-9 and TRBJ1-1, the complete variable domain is DTGVSQNPRHKITKRGQNVTFRCDPISEHNRLYWYRQTLGQGPEFLTYFQNEAQLEKSRLLSDRFSAERPKGSFSTLEIQRTEQGDSAMYLCASSLPGQGLNTEAFFGQGTRLTVV.

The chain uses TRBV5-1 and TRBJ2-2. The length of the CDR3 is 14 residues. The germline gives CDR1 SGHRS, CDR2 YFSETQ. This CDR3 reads CASSLDRDTGELFF.

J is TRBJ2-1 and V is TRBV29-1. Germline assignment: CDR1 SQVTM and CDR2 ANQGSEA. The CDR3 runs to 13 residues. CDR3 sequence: CSVELDSYNEQFF.

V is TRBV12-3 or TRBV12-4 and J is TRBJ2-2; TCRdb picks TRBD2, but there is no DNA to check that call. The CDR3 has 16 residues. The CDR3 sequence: CASRVLAGGPTGELFF.

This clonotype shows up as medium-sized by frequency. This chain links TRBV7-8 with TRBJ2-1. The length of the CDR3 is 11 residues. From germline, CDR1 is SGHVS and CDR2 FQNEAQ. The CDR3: CASSLNGEQFF.

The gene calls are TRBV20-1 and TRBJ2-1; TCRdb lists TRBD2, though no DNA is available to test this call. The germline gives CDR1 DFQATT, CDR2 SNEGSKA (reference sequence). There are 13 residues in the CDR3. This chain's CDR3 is CSARDSGHNEQFF.

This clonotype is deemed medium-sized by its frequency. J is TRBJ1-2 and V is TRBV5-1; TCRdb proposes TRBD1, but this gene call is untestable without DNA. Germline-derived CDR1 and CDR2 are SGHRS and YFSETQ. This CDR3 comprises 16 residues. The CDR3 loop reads CASSAGQPILPYGYTF.

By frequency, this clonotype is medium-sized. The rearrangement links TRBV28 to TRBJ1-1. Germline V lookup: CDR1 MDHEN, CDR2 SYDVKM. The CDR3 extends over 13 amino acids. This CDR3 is CASSLVGDTEAFF. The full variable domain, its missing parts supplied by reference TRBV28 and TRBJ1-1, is DVKVTQSSRYLVKRTGEKVFLECVQDMDHENMFWYRQDPGLGLRLIYFSYDVKMKEKGDIPEGYSVSREKKERFSLILESASTNQTSMYLCASSLVGDTEAFFGQGTRLTVV.

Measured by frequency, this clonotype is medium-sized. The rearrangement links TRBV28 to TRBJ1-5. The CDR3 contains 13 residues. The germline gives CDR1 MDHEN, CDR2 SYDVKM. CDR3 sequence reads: CASSPTHNQPQHF.

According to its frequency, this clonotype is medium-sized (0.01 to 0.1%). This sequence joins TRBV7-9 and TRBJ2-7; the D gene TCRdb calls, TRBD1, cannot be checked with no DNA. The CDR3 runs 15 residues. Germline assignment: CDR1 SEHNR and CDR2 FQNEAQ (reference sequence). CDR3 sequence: CASSYGQGFSYEQYF.

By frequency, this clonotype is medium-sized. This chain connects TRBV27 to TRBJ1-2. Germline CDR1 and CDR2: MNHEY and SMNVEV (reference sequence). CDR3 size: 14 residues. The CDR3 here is CASSLGGGDYGYTF.

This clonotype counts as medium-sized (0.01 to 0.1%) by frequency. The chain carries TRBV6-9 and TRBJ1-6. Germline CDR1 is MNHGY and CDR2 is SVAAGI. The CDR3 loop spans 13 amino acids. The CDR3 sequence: CANPSLKNSPLHF.